The 20 T cell receptor beta chains listed next were all sequenced from one sample in a study of cytomegalovirus exposure and HLA in healthy donors. The data were produced by immunoSEQ multiplex PCR, yet TCRdb's version contains in-frame clones alone and is incomplete. The sample lists roughly 200,000 clones, roughly 81% seen once, with 0.95% to 1.5% in the top ten. Sequencing was done on a sample of PBMCs. The receptors were sampled from a woman aged 25 to 39 in good health and CMV-seronegative.

This clone was observed a few times. The gene calls are TRBV5-1 and TRBJ2-7; 8 bases agree with TRBD2. This CDR3 contains 16 residues. The germline V gene has CDR1 SGHRS and CDR2 YFSETQ. Losses at the gene ends were 3 bases for V and 2 bases for J; bases not matched to a gene: 10. CDR3 in amino acids: CASSSEAGVPTYEQYF. CDR3 coding DNA: TGCGCCAGCAGCTCAGAAGCGGGGGTACCCACCTACGAGCAGTACTTC.

The CDR3 nucleotides are TGTGCCAGCAGCCAAGATACGGGGGGGGCCTTCCATGAGCAGTTCTTC. Protein product: CASSQDTGGAFHEQFF. The rearrangement uses TRBV4-2 and TRBJ2-1, with 8 positions matching TRBD2. CDR3 length: 16 amino acids. Germline loops: CDR1 LGHNA, CDR2 YNFKEQ. V was clipped by 0 bases and J by 8 bases; unmatched bases: 9.

This clone was seen ten or more times. CDR3 amino acids: CASSGTGDYHGYTF. The CDR3 DNA reads as TGTGCCAGCAGTGGGACAGGGGACTATCATGGCTACACCTTC. The gene calls are TRBV6-1 and TRBJ1-2, with TRBD1 matching over 9 bases. V was pared by 4 bases and J by 6 bases, with 6 bases of the junction left unmatched. The CDR3 consists of 14 residues. Germline CDR1 MNHNS, CDR2 SASEGT.

The chain carries TRBV7-2 and TRBJ2-2; 11 bases match TRBD2. V shed 1 base, J shed 4 bases, and the junction held 2 bases outside the gene matches. Looked up from germline, CDR1 is SGHTA and CDR2 is FQGNSA. This CDR3 has 16 amino acids. This CDR3 is CASSLVAGGRTGELFF. In DNA, the CDR3 is TGTGCCAGCAGCTTAGTAGCGGGAGGGCGCACCGGGGAGCTGTTTTTT. Using reference TRBV7-2 and TRBJ2-2 for the parts outside the CDR3, the full variable domain is GAGVSQSPSNKVTEKGKDVELRCDPISGHTALYWYRQSLGQGLEFLIYFQGNSAPDKSGLPSDRFSAERTGGSVSTLTIQRTQQEDSAVYLCASSLVAGGRTGELFFGEGSRLTVL.

The chain recombines TRBV6-4 with TRBJ1-4; 8 bases map to TRBD1. Losses at the gene ends were 2 bases for V and 9 bases for J; bases not matched to a gene: 11. CDR1 MRHNA and CDR2 SNTAGT come from the germline V gene. This CDR3 is built from 16 residues. CDR3 sequence reads: CASSDTLTGDQKKLFF. DNA of the CDR3: TGTGCCAGCAGTGACACCTTGACAGGGGATCAGAAAAAACTGTTTTTT.

The gene calls are TRBV6-5 and TRBJ1-1; 11 positions agree with TRBD1. V shed 4 bases and J 6 bases; nucleotides not matched to a gene: 4. The CDR3 runs to 14 residues. Germline-derived CDR1 and CDR2 are MNHEY and SVGAGI. This CDR3 is CASSSTGQGAEAFF. The DNA of the CDR3 is TGTGCCAGCAGTTCGACGGGACAGGGGGCTGAAGCTTTCTTT.

The chain couples TRBV5-1 to TRBJ2-7; TRBD2 agrees at 10 bases. This CDR3 is built from 14 residues. Germline V gene lookup returns CDR1 SGHRS and CDR2 YFSETQ. J was trimmed by 5 bases and V by 2 bases; bases with no gene match: 4. The CDR3, as DNA: TGCGCCAGCAGCTTCCTAGCGGGAGCCAACGAGCAGTACTTC. Translated: CASSFLAGANEQYF.

The chain combines TRBV18 with TRBJ1-5; 9 positions agree with TRBD1. Germline V CDR1 and CDR2: KGHSH, LQKENI. V shed 4 bases and J 5 bases; nucleotides not matched to a gene: 6. The CDR3 is 15 residues long. CDR3 DNA: TGTGCCAGCTCACTGACAGGGGGATCCGATCAGCCCCAGCATTTT. Residues: CASSLTGGSDQPQHF.

The rearrangement joins TRBV7-9 to TRBJ2-3; 9 nucleotides align to TRBD1. The length of the CDR3 is 15 residues. Germline CDR1 and CDR2: SEHNR and FQNEAQ (reference sequence). The J segment lost 4 bases and the V segment lost 5 bases, leaving 7 bases of the junction unmatched. The CDR3 region has the DNA TGTGCCAGCAGCGGGGGGACAGGGTACTCAGATACGCAGTATTTT. Its translation: CASSGGTGYSDTQYF.

This chain uses TRBV6-1 with TRBJ1-2; D is undetermined. Trimming stripped 2 bases from V and 4 bases from J, with 17 bases between. There are 16 residues in the CDR3. Germline V lookup: CDR1 MNHNS, CDR2 SASEGT. This CDR3 reads CASSERGISPLYGYTF. CDR3 nucleotides: TGTGCCAGCAGTGAACGCGGCATCTCCCCCCTCTATGGCTACACCTTC.

This clone has only a few counts. The CDR3 coding sequence is TGCGCCAGCAGCGGAACGACAGGCTCCTACGAGCAGTACTTC. This gives the protein CASSGTTGSYEQYF. V gene TRBV5-1 combines with J gene TRBJ2-7, with D tentatively TRBD1 (6 bases). The CDR3 covers 14 residues. V was pared by 4 bases and J by 0 bases, with 11 bases between. Germline V gene lookup returns CDR1 SGHRS and CDR2 YFSETQ.

The V and J genes are TRBV7-6 and TRBJ1-2; the D gene is possibly TRBD1 (6 bases). V was trimmed by 5 bases and J by 3 bases, leaving 19 bases between them. The CDR3 covers 16 residues. Germline CDR1 reads SGHVS; CDR2 reads FNYEAQ. This CDR3 is CASSRVTGGDHYGYTF. The CDR3 DNA is TGTGCCAGCAGCCGGGTGACAGGTGGGGATCACTATGGCTACACCTTC.

The rearrangement uses TRBV11-2 and TRBJ2-1; 8 positions match TRBD2. This CDR3 is built from 14 residues. Trimming at V came to 4 bases and at J to 13 bases, leaving 12 bases not matched to a gene. Germline CDR1 and CDR2: SGHAT and FQNNGV. DNA of the CDR3: TGTGCCAGCAGCTCCTCGGGGCTTAGCGGGGCCCAGTTCTTC. Protein: CASSSSGLSGAQFF.

This clone was counted ten times or more. The rearrangement links TRBV11-2 to TRBJ1-6; 7 bases are a match to TRBD1. The V gene's germline CDR1 is SGHAT and CDR2 FQNNGV. CDR3 length equals 15 residues. V lost 5 bases to trimming and J lost 6 bases; unmatched junction nucleotides: 7. The CDR3 region has the DNA TGTGCCAGCAGCCCGAGTAACAGGGGTAATTCACCCCTCCACTTT. Translated, it gives CASSPSNRGNSPLHF.

The chain is built from TRBV6-5 and TRBJ2-3; tentatively, D is TRBD2 (5 bases). This CDR3 contains 15 residues. CDR1 is MNHEY and CDR2 is SVGAGI in the germline V gene. Trimming removed 0 bases at V and 6 bases at J, with 13 bases between. CDR3 in amino acids: CASSYSGVESDTQYF. The CDR3 nucleotides are TGTGCCAGCAGTTACTCCGGGGTAGAATCGGATACGCAGTATTTT.

The chain has TRBV18 and TRBJ2-1; a possible D gene is TRBD2 (5 bases). The germline V gene has CDR1 KGHSH and CDR2 LQKENI. CDR3 length: 16 amino acids. V was trimmed by 2 bases and J by 0 bases, leaving 11 bases between them. The DNA for the CDR3 is TGTGCCAGCTCACCAGGGAGCCTGAGCTCCTACAATGAGCAGTTCTTC. As protein: CASSPGSLSSYNEQFF. Looking up the rest from reference TRBV18 and TRBJ2-1 gives the full variable domain: NAGVMQNPRHLVRRRGQEARLRCSPMKGHSHVYWYRQLPEEGLKFMVYLQKENIIDESGMPKERFSAEFPKEGPSILRIQQVVRGDSAAYFCASSPGSLSSYNEQFFGPGTRLTVL.

V is TRBV5-1 and J is TRBJ1-2; TRBD1 is a possible D gene (6 bases). CDR3 size: 13 residues. Between the trimmed V and J ends, which lost 0 bases and 4 bases, there was a span of 7 bases. Germline lookup yields CDR1 SGHRS and CDR2 YFSETQ. The CDR3 nucleotides are TGCGCCAGCAGCTTGGGAGGGGGCTATGGCTACACCTTC. Translation gives CASSLGGGYGYTF.

The chain is built from TRBV10-3 and TRBJ2-7, with 7 bases that match TRBD2. J gave up 2 bases and V 0 bases, and 4 bases lay outside the gene matches. The V gene's germline CDR1 is ENHRY and CDR2 SYGVKD. The CDR3 runs to 15 residues. The CDR3 nucleotides are TGTGCCATCAGTGAGTCGGTGGCGGGGGCCTACGAGCAGTACTTC. Amino acids: CAISESVAGAYEQYF.

The rearrangement uses TRBV7-3 and TRBJ1-1, with 7 bases that match TRBD1. Germline lookup yields CDR1 SGHTA and CDR2 FQGTGA. The V gene end was trimmed by 4 bases and the J gene end by 3 bases; junction bases not matched to a gene: 5. CDR3 length: 14 residues. CDR3: CASSSSQGDTEAFF. CDR3 DNA: TGTGCCAGCAGCTCGAGCCAGGGGGACACTGAAGCTTTCTTT.

This clone occurred a few times. The J gene is TRBJ1-2, the V gene TRBV30, with TRBD1 identical over 7 bases. Trimming cost V 2 bases and J 4 bases; bases outside gene matches: 7. The CDR3 consists of 14 residues. Per germline, CDR1 GTSNPN and CDR2 SVGIG (reference sequence). CDR3 DNA: TGTGCCTGGAGTTTAGGGGGCGCCGTCTATGGCTACACCTTC. This codes for CAWSLGGAVYGYTF.